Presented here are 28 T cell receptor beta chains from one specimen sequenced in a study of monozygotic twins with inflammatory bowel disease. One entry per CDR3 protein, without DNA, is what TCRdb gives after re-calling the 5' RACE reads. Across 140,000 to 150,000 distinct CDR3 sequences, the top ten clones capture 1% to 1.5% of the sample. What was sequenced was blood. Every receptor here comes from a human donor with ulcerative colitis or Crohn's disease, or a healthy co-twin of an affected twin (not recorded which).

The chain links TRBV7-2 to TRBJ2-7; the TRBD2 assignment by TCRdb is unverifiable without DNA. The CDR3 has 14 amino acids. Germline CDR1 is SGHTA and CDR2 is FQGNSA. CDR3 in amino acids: CASSFERVTYEQYF. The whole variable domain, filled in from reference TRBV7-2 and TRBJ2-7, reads GAGVSQSPSNKVTEKGKDVELRCDPISGHTALYWYRQSLGQGLEFLIYFQGNSAPDKSGLPSDRFSAERTGGSVSTLTIQRTQQEDSAVYLCASSFERVTYEQYFGPGTRLTVT.

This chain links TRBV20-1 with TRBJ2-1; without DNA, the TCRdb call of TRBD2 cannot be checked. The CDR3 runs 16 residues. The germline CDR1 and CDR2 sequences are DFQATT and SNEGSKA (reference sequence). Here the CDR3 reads CSAPDPLAGAHNEQFF.

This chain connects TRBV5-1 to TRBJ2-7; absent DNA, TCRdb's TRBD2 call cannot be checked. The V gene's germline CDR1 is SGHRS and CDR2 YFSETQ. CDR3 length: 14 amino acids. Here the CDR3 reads CASSLKAGTYEQYF.

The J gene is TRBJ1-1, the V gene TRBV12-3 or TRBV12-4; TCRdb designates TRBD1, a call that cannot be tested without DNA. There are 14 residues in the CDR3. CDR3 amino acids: CASSLRGPALEAFF.

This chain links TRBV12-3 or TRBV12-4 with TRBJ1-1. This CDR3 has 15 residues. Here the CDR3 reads CASSLAGALGTEAFF.

The CDR3 region is CASRAAYGNTIYF. This chain links TRBV12-3 or TRBV12-4 with TRBJ1-3. The CDR3 length is 13 residues.

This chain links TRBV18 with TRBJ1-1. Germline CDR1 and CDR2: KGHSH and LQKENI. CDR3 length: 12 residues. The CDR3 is CASSPGPVEAFF. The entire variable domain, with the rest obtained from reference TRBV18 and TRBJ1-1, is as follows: NAGVMQNPRHLVRRRGQEARLRCSPMKGHSHVYWYRQLPEEGLKFMVYLQKENIIDESGMPKERFSAEFPKEGPSILRIQQVVRGDSAAYFCASSPGPVEAFFGQGTRLTVV.

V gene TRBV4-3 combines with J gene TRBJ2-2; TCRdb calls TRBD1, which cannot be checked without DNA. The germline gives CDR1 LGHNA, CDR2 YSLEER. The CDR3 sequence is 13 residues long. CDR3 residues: CASSQGGVGELFF.

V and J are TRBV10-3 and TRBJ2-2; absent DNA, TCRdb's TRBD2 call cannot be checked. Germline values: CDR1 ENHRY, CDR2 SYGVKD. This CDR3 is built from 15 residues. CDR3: CATRPGLAGNGELFF.

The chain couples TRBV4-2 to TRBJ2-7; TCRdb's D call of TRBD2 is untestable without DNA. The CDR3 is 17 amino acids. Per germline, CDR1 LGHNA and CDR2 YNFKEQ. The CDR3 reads CASSPIVEGRRLYEQYF.

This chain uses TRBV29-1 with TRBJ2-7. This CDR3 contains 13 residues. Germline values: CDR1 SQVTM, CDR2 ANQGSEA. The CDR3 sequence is CSVETVSSYEQYF.

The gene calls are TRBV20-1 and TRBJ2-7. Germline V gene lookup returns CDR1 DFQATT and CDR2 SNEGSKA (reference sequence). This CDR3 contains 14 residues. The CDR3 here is CSARDLGSSYEQYF.

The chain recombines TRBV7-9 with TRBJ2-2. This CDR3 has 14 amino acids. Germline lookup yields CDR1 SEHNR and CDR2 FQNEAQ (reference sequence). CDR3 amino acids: CASSAVHNTGELFF.

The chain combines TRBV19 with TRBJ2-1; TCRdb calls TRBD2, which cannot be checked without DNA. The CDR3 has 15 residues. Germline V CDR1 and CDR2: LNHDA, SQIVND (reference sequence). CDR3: CASSPERFSYNEQFF.

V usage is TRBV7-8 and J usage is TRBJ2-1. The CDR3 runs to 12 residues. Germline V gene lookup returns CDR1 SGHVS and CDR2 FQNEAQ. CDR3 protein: CASSLVRHEQFF.

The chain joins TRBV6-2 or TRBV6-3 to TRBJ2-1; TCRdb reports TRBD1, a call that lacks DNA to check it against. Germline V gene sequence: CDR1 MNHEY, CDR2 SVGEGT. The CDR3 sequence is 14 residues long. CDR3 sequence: CASSASGAYNEQFF.

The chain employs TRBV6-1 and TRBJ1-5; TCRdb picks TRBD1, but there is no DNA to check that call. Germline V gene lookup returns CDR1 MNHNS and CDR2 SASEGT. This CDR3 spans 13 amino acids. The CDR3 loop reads CASSEQGNQPQHF.

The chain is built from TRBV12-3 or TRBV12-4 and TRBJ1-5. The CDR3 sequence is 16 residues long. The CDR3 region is CASSLERGEGNQPQHF.

CDR3: CSASAGLMGNQPQHF. The V and J genes are TRBV20-1 and TRBJ1-5. CDR1 is DFQATT and CDR2 is SNEGSKA in the germline V gene (reference sequence). The length of the CDR3 is 15 residues.

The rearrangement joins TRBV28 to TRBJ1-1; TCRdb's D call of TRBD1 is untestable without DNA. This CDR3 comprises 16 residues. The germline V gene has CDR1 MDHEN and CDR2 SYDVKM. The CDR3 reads CASSRRDITFGAEAFF.

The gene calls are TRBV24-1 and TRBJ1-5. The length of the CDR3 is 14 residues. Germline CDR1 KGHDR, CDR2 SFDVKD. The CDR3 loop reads CATSDLRYNQPQHF.

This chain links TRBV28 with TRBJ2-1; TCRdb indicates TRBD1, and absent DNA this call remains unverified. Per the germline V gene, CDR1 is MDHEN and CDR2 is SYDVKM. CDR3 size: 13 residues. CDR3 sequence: CASSQYGTGKQFF.

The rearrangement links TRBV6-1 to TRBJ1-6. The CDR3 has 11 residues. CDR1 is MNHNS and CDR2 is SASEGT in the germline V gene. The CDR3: CASGRDSPLHF.

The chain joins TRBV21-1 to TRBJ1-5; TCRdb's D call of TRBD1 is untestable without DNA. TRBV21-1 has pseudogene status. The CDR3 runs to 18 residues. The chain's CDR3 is CASRDRREQDHPYKPQHF.

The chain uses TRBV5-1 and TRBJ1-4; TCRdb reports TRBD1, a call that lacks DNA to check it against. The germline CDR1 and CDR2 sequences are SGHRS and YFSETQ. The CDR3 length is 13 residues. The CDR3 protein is CASSRQLDEKLFF.

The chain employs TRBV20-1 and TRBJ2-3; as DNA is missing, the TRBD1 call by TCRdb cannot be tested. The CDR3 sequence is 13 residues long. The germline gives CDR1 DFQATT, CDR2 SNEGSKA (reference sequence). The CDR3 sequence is CSATALGTDTQYF.

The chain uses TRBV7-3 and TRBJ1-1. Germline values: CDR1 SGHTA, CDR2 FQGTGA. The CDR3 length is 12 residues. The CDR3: CASSLTYGEAFF. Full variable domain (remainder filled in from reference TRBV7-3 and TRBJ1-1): GAGVSQTPSNKVTEKGKYVELRCDPISGHTALYWYRQSLGQGPEFLIYFQGTGAADDSGLPNDRFFAVRPEGSVSTLKIQRTERGDSAVYLCASSLTYGEAFFGQGTRLTVV.

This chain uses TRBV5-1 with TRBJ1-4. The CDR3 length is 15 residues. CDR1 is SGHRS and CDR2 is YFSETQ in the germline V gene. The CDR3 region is CASSSGQGTNEKLFF.